The clone carrying this TCR beta chain has only one observation. Its antigen is unknown. The data belong to a study of T cell responses to AZD1222 COVID-19 vaccine. Measured with immunoSEQ multiplex PCR; TCRdb has only the in-frame clones, and not every one. The sample includes around 150,000 clones, roughly 92% of them seen just once. Study observations and caveats: Most donors were white British and more were female, and clonal diversity was possibly underestimated. Repertoire sampling occurred only after the peak T cell response. Regions 160-218 and 743-854 held dominance among vaccine-associated CD4 TCRs, which spanned spike.

Deletions cut 1 base from V and 1 base from J, with 22 bases between. Germline assignment: CDR1 MNHEY and CDR2 SMNVEV (reference sequence). The length of the CDR3 is 19 residues. The rearrangement links TRBV27 to TRBJ1-2, with D possibly being TRBD1 (6 bases). This TCR was sampled from an adult in good health. Sequencing was performed on peripheral blood, taken on day 0 of AZD1222 vaccination. The CDR3 DNA follows: TGTGCCAGCAGTTTATATTTATCGGACAGCCATCCTTATAACTATGGCTACACCTTC. It codes for CASSLYLSDSHPYNYGYTF.